This TCR beta chain was documented in a study of shared clonotypes between healthy human individuals. Study-level background: CD8 memory received one plate per donor, CD8 naive two, CD4 memory three and CD4 naive three. The study, taken as a whole, reports: In general, naive subsets displayed greater estimated richness than memory subsets did.

The CDR3 loop spans 12 amino acids. CDR1 and CDR2 (germline): SGHDN, FVKESK. The V end lost 0 bases, the J end lost 6 bases, and 5 bases lay between the germline ends. In the case of this clone: Its antigen is not identified.

CD8 cells classed as naive were CD45RO-negative and positively selected for CCR7, excluding terminally differentiated effector memory CD45RA+ cells. Sequenced by immunoSEQ multiplex PCR; TCRdb stores in-frame clones only, minus some. Among more than 600,000 clones, 92% were seen once, and the ten largest hold roughly 22%. The sample taken for sequencing was naive CD8+ T cells sorted from blood. The chain carries TRBV14 and TRBJ2-5; D unclear. This receptor was taken from a man aged 25 to 40 in good health. The chain's CDR3 is CASSQDRKTQYF. The DNA of the CDR3 is TGTGCCAGCAGCCAAGATCGGAAGACCCAGTACTTC.